This T cell receptor beta chain was captured in a study of human thymus T cells. General study results and limits: Use of V and J genes seemed skewed within the thymic and blood repertoires.

Remarks on this clone: What it binds is unknown.

TCRdb's copy holds only in-frame clones and misses some; the assay was immunoSEQ multiplex PCR. Among around 120,000 clones listed, just under 95% were seen once. Resections removed during corrective heart surgery provided the thymus tissue used. Healthy Finnish infants undergoing corrective surgery for congenital heart defects were the donors. V lost 3 bases to trimming and J lost 8 bases, with 13 bases between them. Per the germline V gene, CDR1 is KGHSH and CDR2 is LQKENI. This CDR3 spans 13 amino acids. This receptor was obtained from a boy younger than two with a congenital heart defect but otherwise immunologically healthy. The sample comprised thymus tissue. This chain links TRBV18 with TRBJ1-2; D is perhaps TRBD1 (5 bases). CDR3 residues: CASSPGGARGYTF. The DNA for the CDR3 is TGTGCCAGCTCACCCGGAGGGGCGCGAGGCTACACCTTC.